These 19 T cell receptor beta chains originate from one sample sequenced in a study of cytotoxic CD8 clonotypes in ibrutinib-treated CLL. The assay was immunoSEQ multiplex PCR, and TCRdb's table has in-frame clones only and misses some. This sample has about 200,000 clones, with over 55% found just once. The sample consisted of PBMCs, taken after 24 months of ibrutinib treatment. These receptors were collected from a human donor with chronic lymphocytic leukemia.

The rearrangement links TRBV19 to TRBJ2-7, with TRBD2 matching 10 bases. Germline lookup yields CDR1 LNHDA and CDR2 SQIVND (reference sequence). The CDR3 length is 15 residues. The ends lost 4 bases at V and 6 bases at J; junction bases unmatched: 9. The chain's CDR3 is CASSTEREGSGEQYF. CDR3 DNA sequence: TGTGCCAGTAGTACAGAGCGGGAGGGCAGCGGCGAGCAGTACTTC.

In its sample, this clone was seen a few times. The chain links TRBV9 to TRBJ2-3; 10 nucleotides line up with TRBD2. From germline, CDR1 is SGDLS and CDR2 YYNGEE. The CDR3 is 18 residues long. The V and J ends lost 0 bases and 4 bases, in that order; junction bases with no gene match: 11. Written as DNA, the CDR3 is TGTGCCAGCAGCGTAGGTCTAGCGGGGGAGGGCCTCTCAGATACGCAGTATTTT. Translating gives CASSVGLAGEGLSDTQYF.

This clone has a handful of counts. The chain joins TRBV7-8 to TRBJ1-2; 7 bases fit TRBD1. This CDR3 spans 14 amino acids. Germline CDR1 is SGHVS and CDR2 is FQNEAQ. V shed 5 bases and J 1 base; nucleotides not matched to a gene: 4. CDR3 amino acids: CASSLGQSNYGYTF. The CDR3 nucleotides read TGTGCCAGCAGCCTGGGACAGAGTAACTATGGCTACACCTTC.

CDR3 DNA sequence: TGTGCCAGCCTCCTTCCCAGCTACAATGAGCAGTTCTTC. Encoded protein: CASLLPSYNEQFF. V is TRBV2 and J is TRBJ2-1; D is uncertain. Germline loops: CDR1 SNHLY, CDR2 FYNNEI. Between the trimmed V and J ends, which lost 8 bases and 3 bases, there was a span of 11 bases. CDR3 length equals 13 residues.

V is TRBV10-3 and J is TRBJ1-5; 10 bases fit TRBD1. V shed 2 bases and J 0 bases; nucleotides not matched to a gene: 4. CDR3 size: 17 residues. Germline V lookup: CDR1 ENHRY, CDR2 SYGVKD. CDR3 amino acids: CAISEDRGLGSNQPQHF. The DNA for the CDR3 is TGTGCCATCAGTGAGGACAGGGGGCTGGGTAGCAATCAGCCCCAGCATTTT.

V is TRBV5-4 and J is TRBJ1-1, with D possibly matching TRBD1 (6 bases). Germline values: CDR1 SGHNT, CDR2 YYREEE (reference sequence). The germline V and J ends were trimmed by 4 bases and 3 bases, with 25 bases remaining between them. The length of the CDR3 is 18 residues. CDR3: CASSPEPGHNLRDTEAFF. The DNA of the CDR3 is TGTGCCAGCAGCCCAGAACCGGGACACAATTTGAGGGACACTGAAGCTTTCTTT.

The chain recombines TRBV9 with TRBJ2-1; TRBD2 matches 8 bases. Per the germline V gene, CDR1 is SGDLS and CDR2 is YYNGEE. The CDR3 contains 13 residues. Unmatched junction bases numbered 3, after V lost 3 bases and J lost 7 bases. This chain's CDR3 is CASSGLATNEQFF. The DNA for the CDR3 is TGTGCCAGCAGCGGACTAGCGACGAATGAGCAGTTCTTC.

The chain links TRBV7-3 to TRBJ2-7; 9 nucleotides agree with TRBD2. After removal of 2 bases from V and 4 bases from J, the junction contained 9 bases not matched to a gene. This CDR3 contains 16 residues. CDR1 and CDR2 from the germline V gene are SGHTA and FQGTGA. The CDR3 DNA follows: TGTGCCAGCAGCTTATATCAGCGGGGGGCCCCGTACGAGCAGTACTTC. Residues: CASSLYQRGAPYEQYF.

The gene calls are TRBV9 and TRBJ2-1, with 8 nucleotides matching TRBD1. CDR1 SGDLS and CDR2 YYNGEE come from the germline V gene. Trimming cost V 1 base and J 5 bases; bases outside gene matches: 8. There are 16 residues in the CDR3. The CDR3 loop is CASSVRARGLHNEQFF. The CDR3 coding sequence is TGTGCCAGCAGCGTAAGGGCCAGGGGGCTGCACAATGAGCAGTTCTTC.

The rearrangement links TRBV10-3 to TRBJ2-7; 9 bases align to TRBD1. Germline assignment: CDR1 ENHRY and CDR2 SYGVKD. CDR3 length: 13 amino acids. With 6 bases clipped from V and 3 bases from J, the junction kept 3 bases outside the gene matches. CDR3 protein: CAISRDRDYEQYF. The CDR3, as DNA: TGTGCCATCAGCCGGGACAGGGACTACGAGCAGTACTTC.

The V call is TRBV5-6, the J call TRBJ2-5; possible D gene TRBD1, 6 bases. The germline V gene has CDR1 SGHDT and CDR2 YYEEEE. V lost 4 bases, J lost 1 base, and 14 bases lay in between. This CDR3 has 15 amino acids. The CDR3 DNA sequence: TGTGCCAGCAGCCTGGTGACAGGCACCCAAGAGACCCAGTACTTC. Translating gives CASSLVTGTQETQYF. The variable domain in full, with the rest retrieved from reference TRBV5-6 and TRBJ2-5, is DAGVTQSPTHLIKTRGQQVTLRCSPKSGHDTVSWYQQALGQGPQFIFQYYEEEERQRGNFPDRFSGHQFPNYSSELNVNALLLGDSALYLCASSLVTGTQETQYFGPGTRLLVL.

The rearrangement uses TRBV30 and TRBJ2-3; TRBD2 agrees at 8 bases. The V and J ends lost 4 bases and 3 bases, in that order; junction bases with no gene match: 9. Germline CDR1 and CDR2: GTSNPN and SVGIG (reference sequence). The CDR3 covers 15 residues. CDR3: CAWIREGFGTDTQYF. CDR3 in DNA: TGTGCCTGGATTCGGGAGGGGTTTGGGACAGATACGCAGTATTTT.

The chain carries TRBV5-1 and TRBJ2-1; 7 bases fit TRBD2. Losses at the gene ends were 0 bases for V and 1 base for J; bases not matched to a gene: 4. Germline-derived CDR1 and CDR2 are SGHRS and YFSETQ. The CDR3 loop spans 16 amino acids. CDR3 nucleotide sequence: TGCGCCAGCAGCTTGGCCGCGGGAGCGTCCTACAATGAGCAGTTCTTC. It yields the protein CASSLAAGASYNEQFF.

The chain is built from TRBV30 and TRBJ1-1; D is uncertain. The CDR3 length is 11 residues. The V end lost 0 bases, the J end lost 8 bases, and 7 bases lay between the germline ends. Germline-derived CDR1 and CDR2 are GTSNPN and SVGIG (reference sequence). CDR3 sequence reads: CAWSVLGEAFF. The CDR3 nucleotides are TGTGCCTGGAGTGTACTGGGGGAAGCTTTCTTT.

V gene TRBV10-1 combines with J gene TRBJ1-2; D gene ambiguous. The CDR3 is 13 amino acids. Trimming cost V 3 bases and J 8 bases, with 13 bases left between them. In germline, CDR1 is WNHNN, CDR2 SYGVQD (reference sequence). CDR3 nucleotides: TGCGCCAGCAGTGAACACGGCCCCCTCGGCTACACCTTC. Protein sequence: CASSEHGPLGYTF.

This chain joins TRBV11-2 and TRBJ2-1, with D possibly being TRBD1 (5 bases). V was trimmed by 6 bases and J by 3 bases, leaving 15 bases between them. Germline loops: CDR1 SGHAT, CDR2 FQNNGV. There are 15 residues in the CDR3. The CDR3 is CASSHRTQNYNEQFF. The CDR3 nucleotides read TGTGCCAGCAGTCACCGGACACAAAACTACAATGAGCAGTTCTTC.

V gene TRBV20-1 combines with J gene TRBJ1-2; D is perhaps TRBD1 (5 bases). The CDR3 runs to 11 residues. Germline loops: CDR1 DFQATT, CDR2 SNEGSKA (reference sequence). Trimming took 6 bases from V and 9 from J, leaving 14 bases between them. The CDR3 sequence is CSAPGGGSYTF. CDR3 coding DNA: TGCAGTGCCCCCGGGGGGGGGAGCTACACCTTC.

The CDR3 DNA is TGTGCCAGCTCACCAAATCAGGGAGTCACTGAAGCTTTCTTT. This translates into CASSPNQGVTEAFF. The V and J genes are TRBV18 and TRBJ1-1; D is possibly TRBD1 (5 bases). CDR1 is KGHSH, CDR2 LQKENI, per germline. The germline V and J ends were trimmed by 2 bases and 4 bases, with 11 bases remaining between them. This CDR3 spans 14 amino acids.

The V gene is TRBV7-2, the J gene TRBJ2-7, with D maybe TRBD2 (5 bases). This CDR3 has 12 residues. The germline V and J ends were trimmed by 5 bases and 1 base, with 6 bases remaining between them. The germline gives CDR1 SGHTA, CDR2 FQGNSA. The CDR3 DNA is TGTGCCAGCAGCCCGGGGTCCTACGAGCAGTACTTC. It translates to CASSPGSYEQYF.